The clone carrying this T cell receptor beta chain was counted a single time. Its antigen is unknown. Trimming removed 10 bases at V and 7 bases at J, with 16 bases between. CDR1 MDHEN and CDR2 SYDVKM come from the germline V gene. The CDR3 spans 12 residues. This entry comes from a study of T cell repertoires in cytomegalovirus infection. Using its own MiXCR run on the reads, TCRdb lists one record per CDR3 protein. The repertoire holds about 110,000 distinct CDR3 sequences, with approximately 28% as singletons. The input for sequencing was CD8+ T cells from cultured PBMCs, taken from culture after CMV antigen stimulation. The source is a human donor in good health (CMV status not recorded). Some clones in this sample may be carry-over from other donors' samples. This chain joins TRBV28 and TRBJ1-1, with a weak D call TRBD1 (6 bases). CDR3 region: CATDGGQYEAFF. CDR3 sequence (DNA): TGTGCCACCGACGGAGGACAGTATGAAGCTTTCTTT.